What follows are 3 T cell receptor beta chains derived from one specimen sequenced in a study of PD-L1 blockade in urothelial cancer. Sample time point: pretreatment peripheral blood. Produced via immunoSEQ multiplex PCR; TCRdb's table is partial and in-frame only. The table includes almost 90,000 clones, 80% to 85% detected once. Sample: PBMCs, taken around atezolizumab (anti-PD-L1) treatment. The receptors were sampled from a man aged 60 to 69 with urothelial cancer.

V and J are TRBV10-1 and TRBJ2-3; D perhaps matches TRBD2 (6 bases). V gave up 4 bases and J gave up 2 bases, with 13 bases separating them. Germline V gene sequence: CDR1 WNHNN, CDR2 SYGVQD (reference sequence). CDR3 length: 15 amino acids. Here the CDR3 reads CASSARRGLTDTQYF. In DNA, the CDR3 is TGCGCCAGCAGTGCCCGGCGGGGTCTCACAGATACGCAGTATTTT.

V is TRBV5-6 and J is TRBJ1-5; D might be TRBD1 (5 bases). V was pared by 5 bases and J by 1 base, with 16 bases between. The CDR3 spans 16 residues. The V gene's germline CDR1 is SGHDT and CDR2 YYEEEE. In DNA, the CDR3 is TGTGCCAGCAGAGGAGGGGACGTAGAAAGCAATCAGCCCCAGCATTTT. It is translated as CASRGGDVESNQPQHF.

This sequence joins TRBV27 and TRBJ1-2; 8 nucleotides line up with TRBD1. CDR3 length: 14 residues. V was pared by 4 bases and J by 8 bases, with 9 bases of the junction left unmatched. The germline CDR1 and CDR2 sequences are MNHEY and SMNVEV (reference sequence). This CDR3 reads CASSSQGVPRGYTF. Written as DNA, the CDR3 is TGTGCCAGCAGTTCACAGGGGGTTCCCAGGGGCTACACCTTC.